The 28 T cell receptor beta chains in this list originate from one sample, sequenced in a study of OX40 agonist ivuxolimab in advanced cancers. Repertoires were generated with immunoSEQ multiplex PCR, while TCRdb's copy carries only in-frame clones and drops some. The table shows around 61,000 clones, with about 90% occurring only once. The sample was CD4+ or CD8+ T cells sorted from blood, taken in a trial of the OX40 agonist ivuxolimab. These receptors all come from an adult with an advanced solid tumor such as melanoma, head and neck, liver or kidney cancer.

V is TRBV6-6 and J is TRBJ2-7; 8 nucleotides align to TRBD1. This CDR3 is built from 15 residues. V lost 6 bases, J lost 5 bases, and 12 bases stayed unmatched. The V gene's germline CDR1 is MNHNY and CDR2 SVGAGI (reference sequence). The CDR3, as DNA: TGTGCCAGCAGAGAACCTCGGGACAGGATCCACGAGCAGTACTTC. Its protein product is CASREPRDRIHEQYF.

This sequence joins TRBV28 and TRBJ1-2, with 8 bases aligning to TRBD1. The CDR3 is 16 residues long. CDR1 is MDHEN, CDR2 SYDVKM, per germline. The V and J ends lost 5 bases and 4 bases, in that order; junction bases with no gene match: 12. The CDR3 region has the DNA TGTGCCAGCAGTACCCTGGACAGGGCGTTGGCCTATGGCTACACCTTC. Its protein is CASSTLDRALAYGYTF.

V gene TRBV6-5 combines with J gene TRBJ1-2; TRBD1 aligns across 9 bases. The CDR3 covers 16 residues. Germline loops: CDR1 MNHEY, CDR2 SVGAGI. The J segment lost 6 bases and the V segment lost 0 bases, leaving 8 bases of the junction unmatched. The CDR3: CASSYSPSTGGNGYTF. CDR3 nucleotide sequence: TGTGCCAGCAGTTACTCTCCCTCTACAGGGGGCAATGGCTACACCTTC.

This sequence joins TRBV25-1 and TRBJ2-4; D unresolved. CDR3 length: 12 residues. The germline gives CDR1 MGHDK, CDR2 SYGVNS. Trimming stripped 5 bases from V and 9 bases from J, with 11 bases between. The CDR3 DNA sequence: TGTGCCAGCAGTCCGGTTGGGGTCATTCAGTACTTC. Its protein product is CASSPVGVIQYF. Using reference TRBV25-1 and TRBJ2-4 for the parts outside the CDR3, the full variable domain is EADIYQTPRYLVIGTGKKITLECSQTMGHDKMYWYQQDPGMELHLIHYSYGVNSTEKGDLSSESTVSRIRTEHFPLTLESARPSHTSQYLCASSPVGVIQYFGAGTRLSVL.

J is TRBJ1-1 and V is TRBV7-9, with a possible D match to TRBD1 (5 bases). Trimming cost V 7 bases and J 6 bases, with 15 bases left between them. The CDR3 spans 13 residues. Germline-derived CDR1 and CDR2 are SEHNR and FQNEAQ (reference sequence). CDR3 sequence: CASTHLGVSEAFF. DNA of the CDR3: TGTGCCAGCACCCATCTGGGGGTGTCTGAAGCTTTCTTT.

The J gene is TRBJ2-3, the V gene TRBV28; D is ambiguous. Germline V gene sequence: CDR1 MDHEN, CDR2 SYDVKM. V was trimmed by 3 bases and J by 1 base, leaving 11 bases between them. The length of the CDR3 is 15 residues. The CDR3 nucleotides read TGTGCCAGCAGTTTGGAAGACGACCGCACAGATACGCAGTATTTT. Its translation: CASSLEDDRTDTQYF.

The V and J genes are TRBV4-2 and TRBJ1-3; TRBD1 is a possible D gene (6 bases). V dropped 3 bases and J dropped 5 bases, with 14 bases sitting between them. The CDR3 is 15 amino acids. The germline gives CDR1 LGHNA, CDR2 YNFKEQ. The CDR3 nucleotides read TGTGCCAGCAGCCATGGCGGGGGGCCCAGAAACACCATATATTTT. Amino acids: CASSHGGGPRNTIYF.

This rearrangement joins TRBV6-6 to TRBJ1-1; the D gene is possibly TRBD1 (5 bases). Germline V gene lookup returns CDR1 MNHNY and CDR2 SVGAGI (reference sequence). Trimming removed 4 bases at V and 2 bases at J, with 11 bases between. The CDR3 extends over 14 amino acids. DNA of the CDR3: TGTGCCAGCAGTTGGGTACAGGCAAACACTGAAGCTTTCTTT. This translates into CASSWVQANTEAFF.

The CDR3 here is CASSPTRSNQPQHF. The CDR3 region has the DNA TGTGCCAGCAGTCCAACGAGGAGCAATCAGCCCCAGCATTTT. The chain carries TRBV27 and TRBJ1-5; the D is unclear. CDR3 size: 14 residues. Germline loops: CDR1 MNHEY, CDR2 SMNVEV (reference sequence). The ends were cut back, 5 bases at V and 1 base at J, with 9 bases in the middle.

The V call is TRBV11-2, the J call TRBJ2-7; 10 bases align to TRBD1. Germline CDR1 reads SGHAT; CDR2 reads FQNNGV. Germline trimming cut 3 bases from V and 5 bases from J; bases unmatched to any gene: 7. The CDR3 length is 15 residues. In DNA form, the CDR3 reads TGTGCCAGCAGCTTGCCGGGACAGGGGTCCCACGAGCAGTACTTC. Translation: CASSLPGQGSHEQYF.

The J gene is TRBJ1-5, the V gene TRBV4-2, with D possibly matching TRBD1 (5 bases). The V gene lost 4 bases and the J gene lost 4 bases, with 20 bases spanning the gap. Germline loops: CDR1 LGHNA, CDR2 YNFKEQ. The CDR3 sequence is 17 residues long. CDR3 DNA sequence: TGTGCCAGCAGCCCCACAGGTTGGGAGGTGGGGAATCAGCCCCAGCATTTT. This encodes CASSPTGWEVGNQPQHF.

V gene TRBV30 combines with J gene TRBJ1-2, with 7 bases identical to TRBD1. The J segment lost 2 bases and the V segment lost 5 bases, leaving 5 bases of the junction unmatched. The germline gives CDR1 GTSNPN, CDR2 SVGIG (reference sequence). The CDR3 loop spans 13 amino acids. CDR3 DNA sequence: TGTGCCTGGGACAGGGATGGGAACTATGGCTACACCTTC. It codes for CAWDRDGNYGYTF.

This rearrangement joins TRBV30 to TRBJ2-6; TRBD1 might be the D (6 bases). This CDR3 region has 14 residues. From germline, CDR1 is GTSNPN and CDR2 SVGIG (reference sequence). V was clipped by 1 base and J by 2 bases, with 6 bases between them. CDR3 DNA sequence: TGTGCCTGGAGTGCAGGGGCTGGGGCCAACGTCCTGACTTTC. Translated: CAWSAGAGANVLTF.

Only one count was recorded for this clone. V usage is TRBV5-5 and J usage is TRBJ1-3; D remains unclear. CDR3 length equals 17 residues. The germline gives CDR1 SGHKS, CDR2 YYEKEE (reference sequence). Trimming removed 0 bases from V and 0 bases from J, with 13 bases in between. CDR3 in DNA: TGTGCCAGCAGCTTGGCCGGTCGTCCAAGCTCTGGAAACACCATATATTTT. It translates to CASSLAGRPSSGNTIYF.

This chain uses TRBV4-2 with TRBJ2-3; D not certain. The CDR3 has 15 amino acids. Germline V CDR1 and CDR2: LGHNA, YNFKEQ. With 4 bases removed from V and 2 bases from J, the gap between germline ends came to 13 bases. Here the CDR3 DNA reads TGTGCCAGCAGCCCCCGACTCAAGCCCACAGATACGCAGTATTTT. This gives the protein CASSPRLKPTDTQYF.

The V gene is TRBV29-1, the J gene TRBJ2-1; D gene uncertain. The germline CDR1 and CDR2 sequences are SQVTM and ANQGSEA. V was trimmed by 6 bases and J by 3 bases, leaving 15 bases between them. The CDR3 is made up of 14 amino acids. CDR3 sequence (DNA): TGCAGCGTACATGGCGAGTGGAACTACAATGAGCAGTTCTTC. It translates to CSVHGEWNYNEQFF.

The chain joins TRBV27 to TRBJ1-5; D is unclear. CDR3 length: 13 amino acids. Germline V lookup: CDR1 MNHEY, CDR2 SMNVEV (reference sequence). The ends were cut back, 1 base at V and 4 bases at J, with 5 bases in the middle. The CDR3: CASSLFMNQPQHF. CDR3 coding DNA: TGTGCCAGCAGTTTATTCATGAATCAGCCCCAGCATTTT.

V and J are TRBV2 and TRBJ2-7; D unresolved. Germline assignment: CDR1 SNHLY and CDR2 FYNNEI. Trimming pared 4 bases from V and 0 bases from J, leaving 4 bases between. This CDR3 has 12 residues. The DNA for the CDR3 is TGTGCCAGCAGTGTCTTCTCCTACGAGCAGTACGTC. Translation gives CASSVFSYEQYV.

In nucleotides, the CDR3 is TGTGCCAGCGAACAGGGAACTAGCGGCACAGATACGCAGTATTTT. This translates into CASEQGTSGTDTQYF. The chain recombines TRBV28 with TRBJ2-3; D possibly corresponds to TRBD2 (7 bases). Germline-derived CDR1 and CDR2 are MDHEN and SYDVKM. The V gene lost 8 bases and the J gene lost 1 base, with 16 bases spanning the gap. The CDR3 loop spans 15 amino acids.

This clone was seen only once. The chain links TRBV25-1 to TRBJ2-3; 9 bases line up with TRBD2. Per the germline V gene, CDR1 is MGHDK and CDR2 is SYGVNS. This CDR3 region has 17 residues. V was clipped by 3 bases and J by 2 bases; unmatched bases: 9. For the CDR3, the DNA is TGTGCCAGCAGTGAGACGGTAGCGGGAGTTGTCACAGATACGCAGTATTTT. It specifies CASSETVAGVVTDTQYF.

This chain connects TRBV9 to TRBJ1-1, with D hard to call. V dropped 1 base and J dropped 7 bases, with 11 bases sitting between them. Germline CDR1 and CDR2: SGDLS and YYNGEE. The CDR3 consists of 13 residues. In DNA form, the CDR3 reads TGTGCCAGCAGCGTATCCCCGGGGTTTGAAGCTTTCTTT. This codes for CASSVSPGFEAFF.

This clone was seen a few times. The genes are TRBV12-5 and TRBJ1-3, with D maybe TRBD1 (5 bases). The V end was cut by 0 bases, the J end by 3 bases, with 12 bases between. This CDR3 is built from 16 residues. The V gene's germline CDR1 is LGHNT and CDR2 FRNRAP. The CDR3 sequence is CASGLVFSGNGNTIYF. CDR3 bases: TGTGCTAGTGGTTTGGTATTTTCAGGGAATGGAAACACCATATATTTT.

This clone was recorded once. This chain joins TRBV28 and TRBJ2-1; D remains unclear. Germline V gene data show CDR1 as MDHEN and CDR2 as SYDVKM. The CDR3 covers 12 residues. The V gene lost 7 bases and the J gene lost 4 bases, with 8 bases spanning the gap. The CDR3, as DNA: TGTGCCAGCAACCTTCCTTACAATGAGCAGTTCTTC. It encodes CASNLPYNEQFF.

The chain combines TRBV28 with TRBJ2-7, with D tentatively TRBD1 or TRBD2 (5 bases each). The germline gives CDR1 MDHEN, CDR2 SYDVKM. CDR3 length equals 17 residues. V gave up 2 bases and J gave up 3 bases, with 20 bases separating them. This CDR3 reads CASSLTHVGGAGYEQYF. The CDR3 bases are TGTGCCAGCAGTTTAACCCACGTTGGTGGGGCGGGCTACGAGCAGTACTTC.

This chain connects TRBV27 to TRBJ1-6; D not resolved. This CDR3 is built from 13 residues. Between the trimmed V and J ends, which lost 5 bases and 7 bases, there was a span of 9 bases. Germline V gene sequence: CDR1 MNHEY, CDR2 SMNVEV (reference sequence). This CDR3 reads CASSTTFNSPLHF. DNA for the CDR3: TGTGCCAGCAGTACTACCTTCAATTCACCCCTCCACTTT.

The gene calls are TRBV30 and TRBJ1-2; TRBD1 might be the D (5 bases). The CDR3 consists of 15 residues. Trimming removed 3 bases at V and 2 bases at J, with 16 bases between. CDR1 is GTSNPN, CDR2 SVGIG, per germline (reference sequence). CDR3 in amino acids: CAWRPGTTQNYGYTF. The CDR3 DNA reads TGTGCCTGGAGACCTGGGACGACCCAAAACTATGGCTACACCTTC.

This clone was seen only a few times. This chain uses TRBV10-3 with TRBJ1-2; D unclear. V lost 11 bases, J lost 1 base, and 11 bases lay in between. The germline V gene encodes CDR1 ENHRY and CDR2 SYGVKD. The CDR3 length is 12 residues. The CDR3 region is CAVHGNNYGYTF. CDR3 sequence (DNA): TGTGCCGTCCATGGAAATAACTATGGCTACACCTTC.

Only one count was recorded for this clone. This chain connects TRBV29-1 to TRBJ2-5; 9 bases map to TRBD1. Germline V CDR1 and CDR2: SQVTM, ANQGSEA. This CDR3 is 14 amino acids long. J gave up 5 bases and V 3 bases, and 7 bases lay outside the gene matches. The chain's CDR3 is CSVDTGQGGETQYF. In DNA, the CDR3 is TGCAGCGTTGACACGGGACAGGGTGGGGAGACCCAGTACTTC.